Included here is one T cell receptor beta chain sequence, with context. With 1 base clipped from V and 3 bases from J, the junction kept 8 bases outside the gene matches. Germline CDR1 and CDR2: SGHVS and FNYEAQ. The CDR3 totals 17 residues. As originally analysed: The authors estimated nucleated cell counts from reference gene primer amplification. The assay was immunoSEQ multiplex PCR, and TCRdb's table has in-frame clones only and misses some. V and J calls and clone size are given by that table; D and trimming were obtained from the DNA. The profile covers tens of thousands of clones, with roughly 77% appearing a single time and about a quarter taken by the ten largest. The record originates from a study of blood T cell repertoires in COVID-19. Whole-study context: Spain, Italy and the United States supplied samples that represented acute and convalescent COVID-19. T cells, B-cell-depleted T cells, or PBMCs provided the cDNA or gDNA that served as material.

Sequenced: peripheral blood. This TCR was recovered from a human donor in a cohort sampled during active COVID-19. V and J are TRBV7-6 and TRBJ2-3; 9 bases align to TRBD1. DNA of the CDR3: TGTGCCAGCAGCTTAGGAGGACCCGGGACAGGGACAGATACGCAGTATTTT. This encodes CASSLGGPGTGTDTQYF. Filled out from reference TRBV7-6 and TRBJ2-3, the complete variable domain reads GAGVSQSPRYKVTKRGQDVALRCDPISGHVSLYWYRQALGQGPEFLTYFNYEAQQDKSGLPNDRFSAERPEGSISTLTIQRTEQRDSAMYRCASSLGGPGTGTDTQYFGPGTRLTVL.